Below, 3 T cell receptor beta chains from the same sample are listed, as sequenced in a study of T cell repertoires in MIS-A myocarditis. Here immunoSEQ multiplex PCR was the method, and the copy in TCRdb shows in-frame clones only, minus some. The sample holds some 6,100 clones, approximately 80% seen once. The sequenced sample was interventricular septum heart tissue obtained at autopsy. The receptors were sampled from a young man with fulminant myocarditis from multisystem inflammatory syndrome in adults (MIS-A) after COVID-19.

The chain links TRBV27 to TRBJ1-4, with no clear D. CDR1 is MNHEY and CDR2 is SMNVEV in the germline V gene (reference sequence). Trimming removed 0 bases at V and 8 bases at J, with 19 bases between. CDR3 size: 17 residues. The CDR3 here is CASSLSMRQRSGEKLFF. The DNA for the CDR3 is TGTGCCAGCAGTTTATCGATGCGTCAACGATCTGGGGAAAAACTGTTTTTT.

Note on this clone: The sample carries other DNA sequences with the same CDR3. The chain carries TRBV5-6 and TRBJ1-1, with unresolved D. The germline gives CDR1 SGHDT, CDR2 YYEEEE. CDR3 length equals 12 residues. The V gene lost 1 base and the J gene lost 5 bases, with 6 bases spanning the gap. Here the CDR3 DNA reads TGTGCCAGCAGCTTGCGGGGTACTGAAGCTTTCTTT. Amino acid sequence: CASSLRGTEAFF.

The CDR3 region has the DNA TGCGCCAGCAGCTTCCTGACTAGCGGGACGGCAGATACGCAGTATTTT. Its protein is CASSFLTSGTADTQYF. The chain has TRBV5-1 and TRBJ2-3; 11 nucleotides agree with TRBD2. Germline-derived CDR1 and CDR2 are SGHRS and YFSETQ. The CDR3 consists of 16 residues. The ends lost 2 bases at V and 4 bases at J; junction bases unmatched: 6. The full variable domain, rest sourced from reference TRBV5-1 and TRBJ2-3, is KAGVTQTPRYLIKTRGQQVTLSCSPISGHRSVSWYQQTPGQGLQFLFEYFSETQRNKGNFPGRFSGRQFSNSRSEMNVSTLELGDSALYLCASSFLTSGTADTQYFGPGTRLTVL.